Listed below are T cell receptor beta chains from one sample, sequenced in a study of T cells in Graves' hyperthyroidism and ophthalmopathy. A single record per CDR3 protein comes from TCRdb applying MiXCR to the multiplex PCR reads. The table includes about 600,000 distinct CDR3 sequences, about 16% detected once. Sequencing was done on a sample of blood. The receptors stem from a woman between 40 and 55 years old with Graves' ophthalmopathy. The CDR3 runs from the conserved cysteine through the conserved F or W. The order of the fields is J gene, V gene, clone size, D gene, CDR3 protein, CDR3 DNA. A D gene is named only where the DNA matches it firmly. Expanded clones are given a class, and other clones once, few, many or no size at all.

TRBJ1-6 | TRBV7-2 | few | NA | CASSLGNISPLHF | TGTGCCAGCAGCTTAGGGAATATTTCACCCCTCCACTTT
TRBJ2-6 | TRBV11-2 | many | NA | CASSETSRGIGANVLTF | TGTGCCAGCAGCGAGACATCAAGGGGAATTGGGGCCAACGTCCTGACTTTC
TRBJ2-2 | TRBV14 | NA | TRBD2 | CASSQFGFGTSGPLRGTGELFF | TGTGCCAGCAGCCAGTTTGGTTTCGGCACTAGCGGTCCCCTTCGGGGCACCGGGGAGCTGTTTTTT
TRBJ2-3 | TRBV7-6 | few | TRBD2 | CASSLSGSIDTQYF | TGTGCCAGCAGTCTTAGCGGGAGTATAGATACGCAGTATTTT
TRBJ2-6 | TRBV19 | NA | NA | CASSPQLGANVLTF | TGTGCCAGTAGTCCCCAACTTGGGGCCAACGTCCTGACTTTC
TRBJ2-1 | TRBV7-8 | NA | NA | CASIPTGYAGNEQFF | TGTGCCAGCATACCCACAGGGTATGCTGGGAATGAGCAGTTCTTC
TRBJ2-2 | TRBV20-1 | few | NA | CSARLGTGGYTGELFF | TGCAGTGCTAGATTAGGGACCGGGGGATACACCGGGGAGCTGTTTTTT
TRBJ2-1 | TRBV29-1 | many | NA | CSVDGQTYHEQFF | TGCAGCGTTGATGGACAGACATACCACGAGCAGTTCTTC
TRBJ2-3 | TRBV12-3/TRBV12-4 | many | NA | CASSLSEIDTQYF | TGTGCCAGCAGTTTGTCAGAAATAGATACGCAGTATTTT
TRBJ1-2 | TRBV28 | few | NA | CASSFGDIYGYTF | TGTGCCAGCAGTTTCGGTGACATCTATGGCTACACCTTC
TRBJ1-2 | TRBV30 | NA | TRBD1 | CAWRRPGTGANYGYTF | TGTGCCTGGAGGCGGCCCGGGACAGGGGCTAACTATGGCTACACCTTC
TRBJ2-7 | TRBV12-3/TRBV12-4 | NA | NA | CASSPLTGTYEQYF | TGTGCCAGCAGTCCCCTGACAGGGACTTACGAGCAGTACTTC
TRBJ2-5 | TRBV6-1 | few | TRBD1 | CASSGDRGIETQYF | TGTGCCAGCAGTGGGGACAGGGGGATTGAGACCCAGTACTTC
TRBJ2-7 | TRBV20-1 | NA | NA | CSARDLRVSYEQYF | TGCAGTGCTAGAGATCTAAGGGTTTCCTACGAGCAGTACTTC
TRBJ1-5 | TRBV12-3/TRBV12-4 | NA | TRBD1 | CASSGRQGGQPQHF | TGTGCCAGCAGCGGTAGACAGGGTGGCCAGCCCCAGCATTTT
TRBJ1-2 | TRBV19 | NA | NA | CASSRSIGVDYGYTF | TGTGCCAGTAGTCGTTCTATAGGGGTTGACTATGGCTACACCTTC
TRBJ2-1 | TRBV18 | NA | TRBD1 | CASSASGGADNEQFF | TGTGCCAGCTCAGCTTCAGGGGGCGCCGACAATGAGCAGTTCTTC
TRBJ2-1 | TRBV18 | many | NA | CASSPPSRTVYNEQFF | TGTGCCAGCTCACCACCGTCACGGACAGTATACAATGAGCAGTTCTTC
TRBJ2-1 | TRBV30 | many | NA | CAWNRASNEQFF | TGTGCCTGGAACAGGGCTTCCAATGAGCAGTTCTTC
TRBJ2-2 | TRBV5-1 | many | TRBD1 | CANHRGSDTGELFF | TGCGCCAACCACAGGGGCTCGGACACCGGGGAGCTGTTTTTT
TRBJ2-4 | TRBV6-2/TRBV6-3 | many | NA | CASSPREAGNIQYF | TGTGCCAGCAGCCCGAGGGAGGCGGGAAACATTCAGTACTTC
TRBJ1-3 | TRBV3-1 | NA | TRBD1 | CASSARGTAGNTIYF | TGTGCCAGCAGCGCCCGGGGGACAGCTGGAAACACCATATATTTT
TRBJ2-3 | TRBV6-1 | few | NA | CASSSLPGHNADTQYF | TGTGCCAGCAGTTCTCTGCCGGGACATAACGCAGATACGCAGTATTTT
TRBJ2-1 | TRBV11-2 | many | TRBD2 | CASSLGFSSGSNEQFF | TGTGCCAGCAGCTTAGGGTTTTCTAGCGGGAGCAATGAGCAGTTCTTC
TRBJ1-1 | TRBV5-1 | NA | NA | CASSLSGGLGNTEAFF | TGCGCCAGCAGCTTGTCGGGGGGTTTGGGGAACACTGAAGCTTTCTTT
TRBJ2-3 | TRBV6-1 | few | NA | CASRVSFTSTDTQYF | TGTGCCAGCCGCGTTAGCTTTACTAGCACAGATACGCAGTATTTT
TRBJ1-6 | TRBV30 | few | TRBD1 | CAWTVTGSAPLHF | TGTGCCTGGACCGTGACAGGGTCAGCACCCCTCCACTTT
TRBJ1-2 | TRBV7-9 | NA | NA | CASSFNPGAKGYTF | TGTGCCAGCAGCTTCAATCCAGGGGCGAAGGGCTACACCTTC
TRBJ2-5 | TRBV19 | NA | TRBD2 | CASSVGLVEETQYF | TGTGCCAGTAGTGTGGGACTAGTCGAAGAGACCCAGTACTTC
TRBJ2-1 | TRBV2 | many | TRBD2 | CASSRLAGGPGEQFF | TGTGCCAGCAGTCGACTAGCGGGAGGGCCCGGTGAGCAGTTCTTC
TRBJ1-2 | TRBV5-1 | many | NA | CASSPGDGANYGYTF | TGCGCCAGCAGCCCTGGGGACGGAGCTAACTATGGCTACACCTTC
TRBJ1-1 | TRBV2 | many | NA | CASSWGGSTEAFF | TGTGCCAGCAGTTGGGGGGGGAGCACTGAAGCTTTCTTT
TRBJ2-7 | TRBV18 | NA | NA | CASSPASTYEQYF | TGTGCCAGCTCACCAGCGTCAACCTACGAGCAGTACTTC
TRBJ1-4 | TRBV18 | NA | NA | CASSPAGFGEKLFF | TGTGCCAGCTCACCAGCAGGGTTCGGTGAAAAACTGTTTTTT
TRBJ2-7 | TRBV20-1 | NA | TRBD1 | CSAQLVGDSTYEQYF | TGCAGTGCCCAGCTGGTGGGGGACAGTACCTACGAGCAGTACTTC
TRBJ2-5 | TRBV12-3/TRBV12-4 | few | TRBD1 | CASSLGTGEWETQYF | TGTGCCAGCAGTTTGGGGACAGGAGAATGGGAGACCCAGTACTTC
TRBJ1-6 | TRBV30 | few | NA | CAWRLYLNSPLHF | TGTGCCTGGAGATTATATTTGAATTCACCCCTCCACTTT